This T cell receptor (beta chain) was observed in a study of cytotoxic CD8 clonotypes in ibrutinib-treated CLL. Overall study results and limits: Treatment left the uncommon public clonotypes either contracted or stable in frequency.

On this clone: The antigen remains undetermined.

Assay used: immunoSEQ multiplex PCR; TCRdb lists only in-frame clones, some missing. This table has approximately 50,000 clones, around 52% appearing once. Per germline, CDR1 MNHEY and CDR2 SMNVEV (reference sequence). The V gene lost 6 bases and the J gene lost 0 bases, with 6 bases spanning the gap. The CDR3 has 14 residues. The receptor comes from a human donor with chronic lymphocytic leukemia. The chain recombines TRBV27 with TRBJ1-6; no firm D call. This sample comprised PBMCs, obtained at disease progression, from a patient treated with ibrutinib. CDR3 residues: CASSRGSYNSPLHF. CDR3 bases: TGTGCCAGCAGCCGGGGCTCCTATAATTCACCCCTCCACTTT.